These T cell receptor beta chains were read from a single sample in a study of Ad26.COV2.S vaccination and SARS-CoV-2 variants. Profiling relied on immunoSEQ multiplex PCR, and the TCRdb table lists in-frame clones only, not all of them. The sample lists around 240,000 clones, roughly 90% occurring once. Sequencing was performed on peripheral blood, taken in a trial of Ad26.COV2.S vaccine versus placebo. These receptor sequences come from a person between 18 and 65 years old who received the Ad26.COV2.S COVID-19 vaccine or a placebo. CDR3s include the opening cysteine and the closing phenylalanine or tryptophan. Fields, in order: D gene, clone size, J gene, V gene, CDR3 protein, CDR3 DNA. A D gene is named only where the DNA matches it firmly. Clone size, where shown, is once, few, many, or a class for clones that have expanded.

>.|.|TRBJ2-7|TRBV7-9
CASSPRPTFYEQYF
TGTGCCAGCAGCCCCCGACCCACATTCTACGAGCAGTACTTC
>TRBD2|.|TRBJ2-3|TRBV24-1
CATSEGLAGTDTQYF
TGTGCCACCAGTGAGGGACTAGCGGGAACGGATACGCAGTATTTT
>TRBD1|few|TRBJ2-2|TRBV6-2/TRBV6-3
CASSYSDRDNTGELFF
TGTGCCAGCAGTTACTCGGACAGGGACAACACCGGGGAGCTGTTTTTT
>TRBD1|.|TRBJ1-5|TRBV19
CASIQTGTSNQPQHF
TGTGCCAGTATACAGACAGGGACGAGCAATCAGCCCCAGCATTTT
>.|.|TRBJ1-3|TRBV5-6
CASSPWGVDSGNTIYF
TGTGCCAGCAGCCCCTGGGGGGTCGACTCTGGAAACACCATATATTTT
>TRBD1|.|TRBJ1-2|TRBV4-2
CASSRDRGIGGYTF
TGTGCCAGCAGTCGGGACAGGGGCATAGGTGGCTACACCTTC
>TRBD1|.|TRBJ1-2|TRBV5-8
CASNGQGNYGYTF
TGTGCCAGCAACGGACAGGGGAACTATGGCTACACCTTC
>.|.|TRBJ2-7|TRBV21-1
CASTPQYEQYF
TGTGCCAGCACTCCCCAGTACGAGCAGTACTTC
>.|.|TRBJ2-7|TRBV2
CASSDLAPSSYEQYF
TGTGCCAGCAGTGATCTAGCGCCAAGCTCCTACGAGCAGTACTTC
>.|.|TRBJ1-4|TRBV11-2
CASSLGRTANEKLFF
TGTGCCAGCAGCTTAGGTCGGACGGCTAATGAAAAACTGTTTTTT
>TRBD1|.|TRBJ2-1|TRBV2
CASSTDRGSYNEQFF
TGTGCCAGCAGCACGGACAGGGGGTCCTACAATGAGCAGTTCTTC
>.|.|TRBJ1-1|TRBV6-5
CASSYRGNTEAFF
TGTGCCAGCAGTTACCGGGGGAACACTGAAGCTTTCTTT
>TRBD2|.|TRBJ2-1|TRBV24-1
CATSGLAGAYNEQFF
TGTGCCACCAGTGGTTTAGCGGGGGCCTACAATGAGCAGTTCTTC
>TRBD1|.|TRBJ2-3|TRBV28
CASSSQDRGLPTDTQYF
TGTGCCAGCAGTTCACAGGACAGGGGCCTGCCCACAGATACGCAGTATTTT
>.|.|TRBJ2-7|TRBV7-9
CASSSRGANEQYF
TGTGCCAGCAGCTCCCGGGGGGCCAACGAGCAGTACTTC
>TRBD2|.|TRBJ2-3|TRBV23-1
CASIPDPSSGGGTQYF
TGCGCCAGCATTCCCGACCCCAGCAGCGGGGGGGGTACGCAGTATTTT
>.|.|TRBJ2-2|TRBV5-5
CASSLAGIDTGELFF
TGTGCCAGCAGCTTGGCAGGTATCGACACCGGGGAGCTGTTTTTT
>.|.|TRBJ2-5|TRBV7-2
CASSLGPVSQETQYF
TGTGCCAGCAGCCTAGGCCCGGTCAGCCAAGAGACCCAGTACTTC
>.|once|TRBJ2-3|TRBV6-5
CASSYATGPQYF
TGTGCCAGCAGTTACGCCACGGGTCCGCAGTATTTT
>TRBD2|.|TRBJ2-1|TRBV7-8
CASSLGTTSVNEQFF
TGTGCCAGCAGCTTAGGGACGACTAGCGTCAATGAGCAGTTCTTC
>.|.|TRBJ2-3|TRBV6-5
CASRMGERGTDTQYF
TGTGCCAGCCGGATGGGGGAGCGAGGCACAGATACGCAGTATTTT
>.|.|TRBJ1-2|TRBV19
CASTPLPGRGDSYGYTF
TGTGCCAGTACCCCCCTCCCCGGCAGGGGCGACTCCTATGGCTACACCTTC
>TRBD1|few|TRBJ1-3|TRBV19
CASRGTGTGNTIYF
TGTGCCAGTAGGGGGACAGGGACTGGAAACACCATATATTTT
>.|.|TRBJ2-7|TRBV9
CASSVAVDYYEQYF
TGTGCCAGCAGCGTAGCAGTGGACTACTACGAGCAGTACTTC
>.|.|TRBJ2-1|TRBV19
CASSSAGSYNEQFF
TGTGCCAGTAGTTCCGCGGGGTCCTACAATGAGCAGTTCTTC
>.|.|TRBJ2-1|TRBV29-1
CSSQEVTGTQGQFF
TGCAGCTCCCAGGAGGTAACAGGTACGCAAGGGCAGTTCTTC
>.|.|TRBJ2-7|TRBV9
CASSAGSTHEQYF
TGTGCCAGCAGCGCAGGGTCGACCCACGAGCAGTACTTC
>TRBD1|.|TRBJ2-2|TRBV19
CASSSTGGPGELFF
TGTGCCAGTAGCTCGACAGGGGGCCCCGGGGAGCTGTTTTTT
>.|.|TRBJ1-1|TRBV27
CASSSRGYTEAFF
TGTGCCAGCAGTTCCCGAGGATACACTGAAGCTTTCTTT